Sequencing of this TCR beta chain was carried out in a study of Ad26.COV2.S vaccination and SARS-CoV-2 variants. Study as a whole: Vaccine-arm donor from the placebo-controlled COV1001 Ad26.COV2.S trial.

The germline V gene has CDR1 SGHNT and CDR2 YYREEE (reference sequence). This CDR3 is built from 15 residues. V lost 2 bases, J lost 1 base, and 3 bases stayed unmatched. Study conclusions and caveats: Reports say spike-specific CD8+ and CD4+ T cell responses covered substantial breadth after vaccination.

As to this clone: Its antigen is not known.

Noted treatment: about 20 received Ad26.COV2.S at low or high dose, single or two shots; about five received placebo; per-sample allocation not given. Each sample was drawn 63 days after the first injection (of vaccine or placebo). Data came from immunoSEQ multiplex PCR; TCRdb stores just in-frame clones and leaves some out. The sample lists roughly 400,000 clones, 92% occurring once. This TCR was sampled from a person between 18 and 65 years old who received the Ad26.COV2.S COVID-19 vaccine or a placebo. The chain is built from TRBV5-4 and TRBJ2-5; 9 bases are shared with TRBD2. The sample here was peripheral blood, taken in a trial of Ad26.COV2.S vaccine versus placebo. CDR3 nucleotides: TGTGCCAGCAGCTTTCCAGCGGGGGGCCAAGAGACCCAGTACTTC. Amino acids: CASSFPAGGQETQYF.